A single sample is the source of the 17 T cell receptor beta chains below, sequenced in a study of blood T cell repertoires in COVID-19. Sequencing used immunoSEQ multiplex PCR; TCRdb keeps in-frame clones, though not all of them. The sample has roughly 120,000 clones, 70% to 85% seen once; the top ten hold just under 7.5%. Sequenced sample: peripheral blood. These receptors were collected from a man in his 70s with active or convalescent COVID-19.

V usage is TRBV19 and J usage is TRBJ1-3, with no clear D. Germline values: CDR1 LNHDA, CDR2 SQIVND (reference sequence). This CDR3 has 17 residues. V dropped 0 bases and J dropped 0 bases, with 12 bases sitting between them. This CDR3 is CASSIDPPLASGNTIYF. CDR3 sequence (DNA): TGTGCCAGTAGTATAGATCCCCCGCTGGCCTCTGGAAACACCATATATTTT.

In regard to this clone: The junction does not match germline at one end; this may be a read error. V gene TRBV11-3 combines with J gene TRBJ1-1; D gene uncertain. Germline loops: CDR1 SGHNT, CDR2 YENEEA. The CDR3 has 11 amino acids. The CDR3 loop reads CASSLNSEAFF. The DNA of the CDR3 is TGTGCCAGCAGCTTGAACAGTGAAGCTTTCTTT.

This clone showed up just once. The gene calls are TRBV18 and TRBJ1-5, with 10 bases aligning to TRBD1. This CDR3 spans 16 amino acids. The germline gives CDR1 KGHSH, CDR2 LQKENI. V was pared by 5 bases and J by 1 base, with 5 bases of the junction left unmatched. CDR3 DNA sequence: TGTGCCAGCTCAACCTCGGGACAGGGGAGCAATCAGCCCCAGCATTTT. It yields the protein CASSTSGQGSNQPQHF.

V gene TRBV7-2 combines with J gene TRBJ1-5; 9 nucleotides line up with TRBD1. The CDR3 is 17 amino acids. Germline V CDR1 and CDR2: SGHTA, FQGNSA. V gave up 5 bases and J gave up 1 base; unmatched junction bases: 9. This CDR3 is CASSPRDRERSNQPQHF. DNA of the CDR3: TGTGCCAGCAGCCCGAGGGACAGGGAGAGGAGCAATCAGCCCCAGCATTTT.

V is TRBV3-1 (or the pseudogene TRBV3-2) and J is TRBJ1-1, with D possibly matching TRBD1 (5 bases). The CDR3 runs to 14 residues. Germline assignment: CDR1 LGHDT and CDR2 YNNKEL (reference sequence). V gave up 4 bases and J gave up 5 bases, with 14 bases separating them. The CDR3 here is CASSPTWEGTEAFF. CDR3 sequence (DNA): TGTGCCAGCAGCCCCACTTGGGAGGGGACTGAAGCTTTCTTT.

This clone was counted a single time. The CDR3 DNA reads as TGTGCCAGCAGCTTGGTTTATTTCGGACAGGGGGCATCAACTAATGAAAAACTGTTTTTT. Translating gives CASSLVYFGQGASTNEKLFF. The J gene is TRBJ1-4, the V gene TRBV5-5; the match to TRBD1 covers 11 bases. V was pared by 0 bases and J by 0 bases, with 10 bases of the junction left unmatched. Germline V CDR1 and CDR2: SGHKS, YYEKEE (reference sequence). The length of the CDR3 is 20 residues.

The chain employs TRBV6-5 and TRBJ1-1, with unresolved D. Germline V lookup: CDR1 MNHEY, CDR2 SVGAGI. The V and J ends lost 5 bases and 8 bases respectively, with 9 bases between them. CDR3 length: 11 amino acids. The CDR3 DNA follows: TGTGCCAGCAGTCGTACGGGGGAAGCTTTCTTT. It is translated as CASSRTGEAFF.

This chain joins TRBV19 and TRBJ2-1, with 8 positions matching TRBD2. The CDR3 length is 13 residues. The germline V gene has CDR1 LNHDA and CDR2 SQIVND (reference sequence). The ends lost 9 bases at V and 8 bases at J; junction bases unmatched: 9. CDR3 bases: TGTGCCAGACCGGATAGGCGGGGGGATGAGCAGTTCTTC. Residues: CARPDRRGDEQFF.

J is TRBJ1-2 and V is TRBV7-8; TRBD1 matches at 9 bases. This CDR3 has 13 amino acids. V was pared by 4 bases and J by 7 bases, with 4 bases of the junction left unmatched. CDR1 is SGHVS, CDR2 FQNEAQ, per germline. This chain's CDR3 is CASSWGQGGGYTF. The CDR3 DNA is TGTGCCAGCAGCTGGGGACAGGGTGGTGGCTACACCTTC.

The CDR3 DNA is TGTGCCAGCAGCCCCTCAAGCGGGAGGGCCGGAGCAGATACGCAGTATTTT. Amino acids: CASSPSSGRAGADTQYF. The chain combines TRBV11-3 with TRBJ2-3; TRBD2 aligns across 10 bases. Germline V gene sequence: CDR1 SGHNT, CDR2 YENEEA. This CDR3 comprises 17 residues. V lost 5 bases and J lost 4; bases outside the gene matches: 12.

In nucleotides, the CDR3 is TGCGCCAGCAGCTTCCCGGACAGGGGGCAGGTTGAAGCTTTCTTT. Translated, it gives CASSFPDRGQVEAFF. V and J are TRBV5-1 and TRBJ1-1; TRBD1 aligns across 11 bases. The V gene end was trimmed by 2 bases and the J gene end by 7 bases; junction bases not matched to a gene: 7. CDR1 and CDR2 from the germline V gene are SGHRS and YFSETQ. The CDR3 is made up of 15 amino acids.

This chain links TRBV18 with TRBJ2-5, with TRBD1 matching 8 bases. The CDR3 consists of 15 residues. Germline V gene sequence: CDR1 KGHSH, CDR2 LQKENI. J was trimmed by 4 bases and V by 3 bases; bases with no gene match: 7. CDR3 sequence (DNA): TGTGCCAGCTCACCGGAGAGGACAGGGCGAGAGACCCAGTACTTC. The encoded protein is CASSPERTGRETQYF. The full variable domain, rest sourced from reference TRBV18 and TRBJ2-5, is NAGVMQNPRHLVRRRGQEARLRCSPMKGHSHVYWYRQLPEEGLKFMVYLQKENIIDESGMPKERFSAEFPKEGPSILRIQQVVRGDSAAYFCASSPERTGRETQYFGPGTRLLVL.

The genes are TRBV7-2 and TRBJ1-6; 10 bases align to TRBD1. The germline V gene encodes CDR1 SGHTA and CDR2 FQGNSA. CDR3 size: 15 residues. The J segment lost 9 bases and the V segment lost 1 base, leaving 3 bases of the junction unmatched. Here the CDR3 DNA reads TGTGCCAGCAGCTTAGGGGACAGGGGAACTTCACCCCTCCACTTT. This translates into CASSLGDRGTSPLHF.

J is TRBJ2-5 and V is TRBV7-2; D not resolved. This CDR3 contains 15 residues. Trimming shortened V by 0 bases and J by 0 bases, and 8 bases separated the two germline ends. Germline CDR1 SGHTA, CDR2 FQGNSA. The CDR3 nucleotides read TGTGCCAGCAGCTTAGCTGACATGTACCAAGAGACCCAGTACTTC. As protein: CASSLADMYQETQYF.

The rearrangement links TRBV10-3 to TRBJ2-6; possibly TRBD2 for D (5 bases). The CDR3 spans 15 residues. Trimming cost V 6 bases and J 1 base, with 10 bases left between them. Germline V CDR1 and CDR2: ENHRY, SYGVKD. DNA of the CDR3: TGTGCCATCAGGGGATCGGGGTCTGGGGCCAACGTCCTGACTTTC. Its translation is CAIRGSGSGANVLTF.

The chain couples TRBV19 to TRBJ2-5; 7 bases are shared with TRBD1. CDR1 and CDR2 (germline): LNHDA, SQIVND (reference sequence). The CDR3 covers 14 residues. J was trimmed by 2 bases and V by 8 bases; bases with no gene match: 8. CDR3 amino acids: CASSAPGQQETQYF. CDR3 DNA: TGTGCCAGTTCTGCCCCGGGACAGCAAGAGACCCAGTACTTC.

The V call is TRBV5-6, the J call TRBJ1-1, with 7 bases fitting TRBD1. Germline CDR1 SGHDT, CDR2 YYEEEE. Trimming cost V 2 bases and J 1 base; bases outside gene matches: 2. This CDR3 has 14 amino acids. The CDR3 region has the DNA TGTGCCAGCAGCTTTGGGACAGCGAACACTGAAGCTTTCTTT. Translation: CASSFGTANTEAFF.